A selection of T cell receptor beta chains follows, all from one sample in a study of monozygotic twins with inflammatory bowel disease. Reprocessing the 5' RACE reads, TCRdb reports a single entry for every CDR3 protein and omits DNA. Here the sample table reports around 190,000 distinct CDR3 sequences. Sequencing used blood. Source of these receptors: a human donor with ulcerative colitis or Crohn's disease, or a healthy co-twin of an affected twin (not recorded which). Both conserved end residues are part of each CDR3.

j_call cdr3_length v_call cdr3_aa
TRBJ2-3 18 TRBV5-1 CASSTDRGLWGGTDTQYF
TRBJ2-5 16 TRBV5-1 CASSLGAGGLGETQYF
TRBJ1-1 16 TRBV4-1 CASSPTGRGMNTEAFF
TRBJ2-3 13 TRBV12-3/TRBV12-4 CASRLGGTDTQYF
TRBJ1-1 14 TRBV3-1 CASSQGRGKAEAFF
TRBJ2-7 14 TRBV3-1 CASSQRPAADEQYF
TRBJ2-5 17 TRBV2 CASSATGTSRPSETQYF
TRBJ1-6 15 TRBV6-1 CASSDAELRNSPLHF
TRBJ2-2 14 TRBV9 CASSVVWGTGELFF
TRBJ2-1 15 TRBV24-1 CATSVGRRPVHEQFF
TRBJ1-5 15 TRBV5-1 CASSYTGQFGQPQHF
TRBJ1-2 15 TRBV27 CASSLEGPWGNGYTF
TRBJ2-7 12 TRBV12-5 CASGVDTYEQYF
TRBJ2-7 14 TRBV3-1 CASSRRGKTYEQYF
TRBJ1-5 14 TRBV3-1 CASSQEGSNQPQHF
TRBJ1-6 16 TRBV12-3/TRBV12-4 CASGRGSGTGFSPLHF
TRBJ2-2 15 TRBV12-3/TRBV12-4 CASRLGTGGNGELFF
TRBJ2-7 14 TRBV15 CATSRAREPYEQYF
TRBJ2-1 15 TRBV9 CASSPLGGMDNEQFF
TRBJ2-1 15 TRBV5-4 CASSFRDRGYNEQFF
TRBJ2-7 16 TRBV20-1 CSASIRDTPLIYEQYF
TRBJ1-3 19 TRBV12-3/TRBV12-4 CASRGDRGLGWDSGNTIYF
TRBJ2-3 16 TRBV3-1 CASSRRTSGGTDTQYF
TRBJ2-7 14 TRBV7-9 CASSLNTGINEQYF
TRBJ1-1 15 TRBV4-1 CASSQVYIFGRKAFF
TRBJ2-7 15 TRBV5-1 CASSLAPKGKGEQYF
TRBJ2-4 17 TRBV4-1 CASSPWLMTLAKNIQYF
TRBJ1-1 14 TRBV5-6 CASSMGQQNTEAFF
TRBJ1-2 15 TRBV5-6 CASSPGQGRNYGYTF
TRBJ1-6 11 TRBV6-1 CASRANSPLHF
TRBJ2-3 15 TRBV7-6 CASRRTSGGPDTQYF
TRBJ2-7 17 TRBV6-5 CASSFLVPGQGASEQYF
TRBJ2-1 15 TRBV5-4 CARGSGGPGDNEQFF
TRBJ1-5 14 TRBV7-2 CASSLVGSYQPQHF
TRBJ1-2 18 TRBV11-1 CASSPGTGGRQVGSGYTF
TRBJ2-5 13 TRBV7-2 CASSFGVPETQYF
TRBJ2-3 13 TRBV5-1 CASSLNSEDTQYF
TRBJ2-1 15 TRBV7-9 CASRRETGYFNEQFF
TRBJ2-2 15 TRBV7-3 CASSNLGQASGELFF
TRBJ1-5 17 TRBV6-5 CASSYKSTGVIYQPQHF
TRBJ1-2 14 TRBV6-1 CASRFHGTGLGYTF
TRBJ1-1 11 TRBV27 CASVGGNEAFF
TRBJ2-7 18 TRBV12-3/TRBV12-4 CASSFGQRLAGGKYEQYF
TRBJ1-1 15 TRBV6-5 CASRLLTGMNTEAFF
TRBJ2-1 17 TRBV9 CASSVGSRGGVHNEQFF
TRBJ1-1 14 TRBV25-1 CASSEYVGGTEAFF
TRBJ2-3 17 TRBV20-1 CSARDWGRGGVADTQYF
TRBJ2-7 14 TRBV5-1 CASSSQRTSYEQYF
TRBJ2-7 13 TRBV12-3/TRBV12-4 CASSWGQTHEQYF
TRBJ2-5 13 TRBV5-1 CASKDRVSETQYF
TRBJ1-1 14 TRBV10-3 CAIRFGGQDTEAFF
TRBJ2-7 13 TRBV6-2/TRBV6-3 CASSLESSYEQYF
TRBJ2-7 15 TRBV18 CASSHQTGDRYEQYF
TRBJ2-1 14 TRBV5-1 CASSFSTGYNEQFF
TRBJ1-6 16 TRBV6-1 CASSPLYRTAESPLHF
TRBJ2-3 14 TRBV5-4 CASSLPLPADTQYF
TRBJ2-1 14 TRBV3-1 CASSQDRIAGRQFF